These T cell receptor beta chains were read from a single sample in a study of blood T cells in healthy people across ages. TCRdb itself ran the 5' RACE reads through MiXCR, one entry per CDR3 protein. The sample lists roughly 2 million distinct CDR3 sequences, less than 50% seen once, with about 2.1% in the top ten. Sequenced: blood. The receptors here all came from a middle-aged woman in good health. CDR3s include the opening cysteine and the closing phenylalanine or tryptophan. Each record gives: clone size, J gene, V gene, D gene, CDR3 DNA, CDR3 protein. The D gene is left open where the match is weak. Not all rows give a size; the values are once, few, many and, for expanded clones, a class.

size: few
J: TRBJ2-3
V: TRBV28
D: -
DNA: TGTGCCAGCAGTACCCCGGGACACTATACGCAGTATTTT
CDR3: CASSTPGHYTQYF

size: -
J: TRBJ1-6
V: TRBV7-2
D: -
DNA: TGTGCCAGTATGATAACGACCAACATTGGGTCACCCCTCCACTTT
CDR3: CASMITTNIGSPLHF

size: -
J: TRBJ2-3
V: TRBV2
D: TRBD2
DNA: TGTGCCAGCAGTGGACTAGCGGGGCGCCAGGATACGCAGTATTTT
CDR3: CASSGLAGRQDTQYF

size: once
J: TRBJ1-2
V: TRBV2
D: -
DNA: TGTGTCCAGGAGACCTCAGGGTTCTATGGCTACACCTTC
CDR3: CVQETSGFYGYTF

size: -
J: TRBJ2-6
V: TRBV4-3
D: -
DNA: TGCGCCAGCAGCCCGAAAACCAGCTCTGGGGCCAACGTCCTGACTTTC
CDR3: CASSPKTSSGANVLTF

size: -
J: TRBJ2-5
V: TRBV27
D: -
DNA: TGTGCCAGCAGTTTATGGGGAAGGGTGGGAGAGACCCAGTACTTC
CDR3: CASSLWGRVGETQYF

size: -
J: TRBJ2-5
V: TRBV9
D: -
DNA: TGTGCCAGCAGAGCAGGGTTGGTTGAAGAGACCCAGTCCTTC
CDR3: CASRAGLVEETQSF

size: -
J: TRBJ2-3
V: TRBV2
D: TRBD2
DNA: TGTGCCAGCAGTGAAGCGCTTGGAGGAGCGGGGATTAACACAGATACGCAGTATTTT
CDR3: CASSEALGGAGINTDTQYF

size: few
J: TRBJ1-2
V: TRBV6-6
D: -
DNA: TGTGCCAGCAGTCCTATCATCGGACGTAGCTATGGCTACACCTTC
CDR3: CASSPIIGRSYGYTF

size: -
J: TRBJ2-4
V: TRBV6-2/TRBV6-3
D: -
DNA: TGTGCCAGCAGGCGAGATCTAGCCAAAAACATTCAGTACTTC
CDR3: CASRRDLAKNIQYF

size: -
J: TRBJ2-1
V: TRBV25-1
D: TRBD2
DNA: TGTGCTTCCCGGGGGGTCGGGAAAGGCAATGAGCAGTTCTTC
CDR3: CASRGVGKGNEQFF

size: -
J: TRBJ2-5
V: TRBV4-1
D: TRBD2
DNA: TGCGCCAGCAGCCAAACCCCTAGCGGGGGGGCAGAGGAGACCCAGTACTTC
CDR3: CASSQTPSGGAEETQYF

size: -
J: TRBJ2-7
V: TRBV6-1
D: -
DNA: TGTGCCAGCAGTGACCTTTATTACGAGCAGTACTTC
CDR3: CASSDLYYEQYF

size: many
J: TRBJ2-7
V: TRBV5-1
D: TRBD1
DNA: TGCGCCAGCAGCTGGGACAGGGCTGGCTACGAGCAGTACTTC
CDR3: CASSWDRAGYEQYF

size: many
J: TRBJ1-2
V: TRBV20-1
D: TRBD1
DNA: TGCAGTGCTAGAGAAGGTACAGGGGGCGCCGGTTTTTCCGGCTACACCTTC
CDR3: CSAREGTGGAGFSGYTF

size: -
J: TRBJ2-3
V: TRBV2
D: -
DNA: TGTGCCATCCGGTTCACAGATACGCAGTATTTT
CDR3: CAIRFTDTQYF

size: -
J: TRBJ2-7
V: TRBV7-2
D: TRBD2
DNA: TGTGCCAGCAGCTTAGGGTGGGGCGGGGGGGCTTTTTCCGAGCAGTACTTC
CDR3: CASSLGWGGGAFSEQYF

size: few
J: TRBJ2-7
V: TRBV11-2
D: TRBD2
DNA: TGTGCCAGCAGCTTAGGTCTAGCGGGTCCCAATGAGCAGTACTTC
CDR3: CASSLGLAGPNEQYF

size: once
J: TRBJ1-5
V: TRBV7-9
D: TRBD1
DNA: TGTGCCAGCAGCTATAGAAGACAGGGAAGAGGCAATCAGCCCCAGCATTTT
CDR3: CASSYRRQGRGNQPQHF

size: few
J: TRBJ2-3
V: TRBV7-3
D: TRBD2
DNA: TGTGCCAGCAGCCTATGGGGGGGGAGGTCTGCAGATACGCAGTATTTT
CDR3: CASSLWGGRSADTQYF

size: few
J: TRBJ2-6
V: TRBV7-9
D: -
DNA: TGTGCCAGCAGCCCCCTCCGATGGGCCCCCAGTGCCAACGTCCTGACTTTC
CDR3: CASSPLRWAPSANVLTF

size: few
J: TRBJ2-7
V: TRBV20-1
D: -
DNA: TGCAGTGCTAGAGAGAGGTACGAGCAGTACTTC
CDR3: CSARERYEQYF

size: -
J: TRBJ2-5
V: TRBV28
D: -
DNA: TGTGCCAGCACTGGGGCTGGAGGGCGGGAGACCCAGTACTTC
CDR3: CASTGAGGRETQYF

size: once
J: TRBJ1-5
V: TRBV2
D: TRBD1
DNA: TGTGCCAGCAACAGGGGTACTCAGCCCCAGCATTTT
CDR3: CASNRGTQPQHF

size: -
J: TRBJ2-5
V: TRBV28
D: -
DNA: TGTGCCAGCAGTTCGGACAGTTACCAAGAGACCCAGTACTTC
CDR3: CASSSDSYQETQYF

size: -
J: TRBJ2-7
V: TRBV4-1
D: TRBD1
DNA: TGCGCCAGCAGCCAAACTTGGACAGGGTCGCGCGAGCAGTACTTC
CDR3: CASSQTWTGSREQYF

size: few
J: TRBJ2-3
V: TRBV25-1
D: TRBD1
DNA: TGTGCCAGCAGTGAATGGGGGACAGGGAGCACAGATACGCAGTATTTT
CDR3: CASSEWGTGSTDTQYF

size: -
J: TRBJ1-1
V: TRBV7-9
D: -
DNA: TGTGCCAGCAGCTTAGCGGTTCGAGGCATTGAAGCTTTCTTT
CDR3: CASSLAVRGIEAFF

size: -
J: TRBJ2-3
V: TRBV6-2/TRBV6-3
D: -
DNA: TGTGCCAGCAGTTACGAGCTTAACACAGATACGCAGTATTTT
CDR3: CASSYELNTDTQYF

size: -
J: TRBJ2-7
V: TRBV11-2
D: TRBD1
DNA: TGTGCCAGCACCCAGGACAGGATCTCCTACGAGCAGTACTTC
CDR3: CASTQDRISYEQYF

size: few
J: TRBJ2-6
V: TRBV5-1
D: -
DNA: TGCGCCAGCAAAACTGGAACCTTCTCTGGGGCCAACGTCCTGACTTTC
CDR3: CASKTGTFSGANVLTF

size: -
J: TRBJ1-4
V: TRBV5-1
D: -
DNA: TGTGCCAGCAGCTCCCAGGGCAATGAAAAACTGTTTTTT
CDR3: CASSSQGNEKLFF

size: -
J: TRBJ2-1
V: TRBV11-3
D: -
DNA: TGTGCCAGCAGCTTAGAAATAGTTTCTGACATCTACAATGAGCAGTTCTTC
CDR3: CASSLEIVSDIYNEQFF

size: -
J: TRBJ1-2
V: TRBV10-3
D: -
DNA: TGTGCCATCAGTGGGCCGGCAGACTATGGCTACACCTTC
CDR3: CAISGPADYGYTF

size: -
J: TRBJ2-7
V: TRBV9
D: TRBD2
DNA: TGTGCCAGCAGCGCATCCGGGACTAAAACCTACGAGCAGTACTTC
CDR3: CASSASGTKTYEQYF

size: -
J: TRBJ2-7
V: TRBV5-1
D: -
DNA: TGCGCCAGCATAGGAGCGGGCCGCTACAATGAGCAGTACTTC
CDR3: CASIGAGRYNEQYF

size: -
J: TRBJ2-1
V: TRBV4-3
D: -
DNA: TGCGCCAGCAGTCCAACCCGGAACAATGAGCAGTTCTTC
CDR3: CASSPTRNNEQFF

size: once
J: TRBJ2-1
V: TRBV25-1
D: -
DNA: TGTGCCAGCAGTGGAATTCCGAGAGGAGAGCAGTTCTTC
CDR3: CASSGIPRGEQFF

size: few
J: TRBJ1-2
V: TRBV29-1
D: -
DNA: TGCAGCGTTGAAGTTACCCCGGGATTATCTAACTATGGCTACACCTTC
CDR3: CSVEVTPGLSNYGYTF

size: -
J: TRBJ2-7
V: TRBV18
D: TRBD2
DNA: TGTGCCAGCTCGCGGGATCGGACTAGCGGGACCGAGCAGTACTTC
CDR3: CASSRDRTSGTEQYF

size: -
J: TRBJ1-1
V: TRBV10-3
D: -
DNA: TGTGCCATCGGGGAGGCTGAAGCTTTCTTT
CDR3: CAIGEAEAFF

size: -
J: TRBJ1-4
V: TRBV9
D: TRBD1
DNA: TGTGCCAGCAGCAAGGGACAGGGTACTAATGAAAAACTGTTTTTT
CDR3: CASSKGQGTNEKLFF

size: -
J: TRBJ2-3
V: TRBV14
D: -
DNA: TGTGCCAGCAGCCAAAGGTCGGGCCTCTGGACAGATACGCAGTATTTT
CDR3: CASSQRSGLWTDTQYF

size: -
J: TRBJ1-6
V: TRBV5-4
D: TRBD1
DNA: TGTGCCAGCAGCACCGGACAGGGGGCGCGAAAAGGGGGGAATTCACCCCTCCACTTT
CDR3: CASSTGQGARKGGNSPLHF

size: many
J: TRBJ1-2
V: TRBV5-1
D: TRBD1
DNA: TGCGCCAGCAGCACCTCGGGACAGATCTATGGCTACACCTTC
CDR3: CASSTSGQIYGYTF

size: -
J: TRBJ2-7
V: TRBV11-2
D: -
DNA: TGTGCCAGTAGCCACATTAAGACCTACGAGCAGTACTTC
CDR3: CASSHIKTYEQYF

size: -
J: TRBJ2-1
V: TRBV7-3
D: TRBD2
DNA: TGTGCCAGCAGCCCAATATTCAGACTAGCGGACCACAATGAGCAGTTCTTC
CDR3: CASSPIFRLADHNEQFF

size: few
J: TRBJ2-7
V: TRBV7-2
D: -
DNA: TGTGCCAGCAGCTTAGCCTCCCAGAACTACGAGCAGTACTTC
CDR3: CASSLASQNYEQYF

size: few
J: TRBJ2-7
V: TRBV7-2
D: -
DNA: TGTGCCAGCAGCTTAGAACAGCTCTCCTACGAGCAGTACTTC
CDR3: CASSLEQLSYEQYF

size: few
J: TRBJ2-1
V: TRBV4-1
D: -
DNA: TGCGCCAGCAGCCGTGAGGAAGAGCAGTTCTTC
CDR3: CASSREEEQFF

size: few
J: TRBJ1-6
V: TRBV5-1
D: TRBD1
DNA: TGCGCCAGCAGCCTATTCCTTCGGGACAGGGGGGGAGATTCACCCCTCCACTTT
CDR3: CASSLFLRDRGGDSPLHF

size: -
J: TRBJ2-3
V: TRBV7-2
D: -
DNA: TGTGCCAGCAGCCACCCACCCAGGGCAGATACGCAGTATTTT
CDR3: CASSHPPRADTQYF

size: -
J: TRBJ2-3
V: TRBV12-3/TRBV12-4
D: -
DNA: TGTGCCAGCAGTTTCACAAGGGTCCGGACAGATACGCAGTATTTT
CDR3: CASSFTRVRTDTQYF

size: -
J: TRBJ2-5
V: TRBV3-1
D: -
DNA: TGTGCCAGCAGCCCGACCCCCGACGGGACCCAGTACTTC
CDR3: CASSPTPDGTQYF